This paragraph covers one T cell receptor (beta chain) sequence. The target of this receptor is not known. Base-call qualities are not available, and no considerably larger clone is one nucleotide away. The data derive from a study of blood T cell repertoires in COVID-19 (TCRdb year 2020). Study-level background: Samples from collaborators originated in the United States, Italy and Spain and spanned both the acute and convalescent phases of COVID-19. The prospective study material was composed of cDNA or gDNA derived from T cells, B-cell-depleted T cells, or PBMCs. The dataset comprised deeply sampled blood TCRbeta repertoires from subjects exposed to, actively infected with, or recovered from COVID-19. A freely available public database, intended as a resource for researchers studying the immune response to SARS-CoV-2, is where the repertoires were released. Samples came from the ongoing ImmuneRACE study (first 160 participants) plus 1,254 subjects from 6 global collaborators. A de-identified subject ID, COVID-19 status, age in years and sex were almost always included in the sample metadata. HLA class I and class II types, where available, came from metadata supplied by the sample provider rather than from assay-based typing. General findings and caveats noted by the study authors: How much clinical and demographic metadata was included differed by source and by participant, and the metadata was provided uncurated.

Collaborating institutions collected whole blood in K2EDTA tubes following their own protocols. For TCRbeta analysis, collaborators shipped samples as frozen whole blood, isolated PBMCs, or DNA extracted from either of those sample types. TCRbeta CDR3 regions were amplified from genomic DNA using the immunoSEQ Assay, a bias-controlled multiplex PCR. The authors' analysis ran thus. The number of nucleated cells in each sample was estimated from the amplification of reference gene primers within the assay. Sequence reads were collapsed and filtered to measure the absolute abundance of every unique TCRbeta CDR3 rearrangement. For each sample, productive Simpson clonality was calculated by taking the square root of Simpson's diversity index across productive rearrangements. The table comes from immuneACCESS by way of TCRdb, which keeps in-frame sequences with V and J called. Part of the clones is missing from these tables; in studies checked, under half for an unresolved V gene and the rest for unknown reasons. V and J calls and clone size are given by that table; D and trimming were obtained from the DNA. This sample comprises over 130,000 clones, 87% of them detected only once. The top ten constitute about 4% of the sample.

V lost 3 bases and J lost 6 bases; the stretch between them is 8 bases long. The CDR3 measures 13 amino acids from cysteine to phenylalanine. Only the CDR3 portion is preserved as DNA: 39 bases, with reading frame beginning at the first base. The germline V gene gives CDR1 as SNHLY and CDR2 as FYNNEI. This sequence uses TRBV2 and TRBJ2-2; TRBD1 is perhaps the D gene, given 5 matching bases. Sequencing was performed on peripheral blood. The receptor was isolated from a woman aged 55-69 years with active or convalescent COVID-19. The CDR3 here reads CASSEQGSGELFF. The nucleotide sequence reads as follows: TGTGCCAGCAGTGAGCAGGGCTCCGGGGAGCTGTTTTTT.